This passage covers 16 T cell receptor beta chains from one sample sequenced in a study of response to subunit inactivated influenza vaccine. TCRdb reprocessed the RT-PCR reads with MiXCR, giving one entry per CDR3 protein. Among around 170,000 distinct CDR3 sequences listed, approximately 11% were seen once. Sample: CD8+ T cells sorted from PBMCs, taken roughly 24 months after vaccination. All receptors derive from a man between 50 and 69 years old who received an inactivated influenza vaccine.

The CDR3 DNA follows: TGTGCCAGCGGTATTGGACAGGACTATGGCTACACCTTC. Protein: CASGIGQDYGYTF. The chain carries TRBV7-8 and TRBJ1-2; 7 bases line up with TRBD1. Germline CDR1 SGHVS, CDR2 FQNEAQ. The CDR3 runs 13 residues. V shed 8 bases and J 3 bases; nucleotides not matched to a gene: 6.

This clonotype came up a few times. The chain joins TRBV3-1 to TRBJ1-2, with D hard to call. The CDR3 has 14 amino acids. The germline gives CDR1 LGHDT, CDR2 YNNKEL (reference sequence). V was trimmed by 1 base and J by 8 bases, leaving 14 bases between them. The CDR3 here is CASSQGLMGFGYTF. Here the CDR3 DNA reads TGTGCCAGCAGCCAAGGGTTGATGGGGTTCGGCTACACCTTC.

This clonotype appeared many times. This sequence joins TRBV7-8 and TRBJ2-6, with D unresolved. The CDR3 runs 20 residues. Trimming removed 2 bases at V and 2 bases at J, with 22 bases between. Looked up from germline, CDR1 is SGHVS and CDR2 is FQNEAQ. The CDR3 here is CASSLSWLLDYSPGANVLTF. CDR3 coding DNA: TGTGCCAGCAGCTTAAGCTGGCTTCTAGATTACTCTCCTGGGGCCAACGTCCTGACTTTC. Variable domain in full (rest from reference TRBV7-8 and TRBJ2-6): GAGVSQSPRYKVAKRGQDVALRCDPISGHVSLFWYQQALGQGPEFLTYFQNEAQLDKSGLPSDRFFAERPEGSVSTLKIQRTQQEDSAVYLCASSLSWLLDYSPGANVLTFGAGSRLTVL.

This clonotype turned up a few times. The chain recombines TRBV20-1 with TRBJ2-1; D tentatively reads TRBD1 or TRBD2 (5 bases each). This CDR3 is built from 14 residues. Germline-derived CDR1 and CDR2 are DFQATT and SNEGSKA (reference sequence). In DNA, the CDR3 is TGCAGCGCCGCAGGGACGAGCTCCTACAATGAGCAGTTCTTC. This translates into CSAAGTSSYNEQFF.

The V and J genes are TRBV10-3 and TRBJ2-7; no clear D gene. This CDR3 is built from 13 residues. Trimming stripped 6 bases from V and 3 bases from J, with 12 bases between. Looked up from germline, CDR1 is ENHRY and CDR2 is SYGVKD. The CDR3 DNA is TGTGCCATCAGCTTAAGAGGAGACTACGAGCAGTACTTC. As protein: CAISLRGDYEQYF.

In this sample, this clonotype turned up a few times. The V and J genes are TRBV3-1 and TRBJ2-3; no firm D call. Trimming stripped 8 bases from V and 0 bases from J, with 12 bases between. Looked up from germline, CDR1 is LGHDT and CDR2 is YNNKEL (reference sequence). The CDR3 is made up of 14 amino acids. The CDR3 protein is CASSNFSSTDTQYF. In DNA, the CDR3 is TGTGCCAGCTCGAACTTCTCTAGCACAGATACGCAGTATTTT.

This clonotype has ten or more counts. V gene TRBV12-3 or TRBV12-4 combines with J gene TRBJ2-7; 7 nucleotides line up with TRBD2. V shed 3 bases, J shed 2 bases, and the junction held 1 base outside the gene matches. This CDR3 spans 13 amino acids. DNA for the CDR3: TGTGCCAGCAGTTTCGGACTAGCCTACGAGCAGTACTTC. Protein product: CASSFGLAYEQYF.

This clonotype was found a few times. The V gene is TRBV15, the J gene TRBJ2-7; D unresolved. CDR1 is LNHNV and CDR2 is YYDKDF in the germline V gene (reference sequence). V dropped 0 bases and J dropped 3 bases, with 9 bases sitting between them. The CDR3 consists of 14 residues. The CDR3 spells CATSRESLDYEQYF. The CDR3 bases are TGTGCCACCAGCAGAGAAAGTCTGGACTACGAGCAGTACTTC.

This clonotype has more than one count but fewer than ten. The gene calls are TRBV30 and TRBJ2-2, with 9 bases lining up with TRBD1. V lost 5 bases, J lost 7 bases, and 5 bases stayed unmatched. The CDR3 has 13 residues. Germline CDR1 reads GTSNPN; CDR2 reads SVGIG (reference sequence). The CDR3: CAWGTGYRGELFF. The CDR3 DNA follows: TGTGCCTGGGGGACAGGGTACCGCGGGGAGCTGTTTTTT.

This chain joins TRBV7-9 and TRBJ2-7; 8 positions agree with TRBD1. The V gene end was trimmed by 0 bases and the J gene end by 13 bases; junction bases not matched to a gene: 8. Germline CDR1 is SEHNR and CDR2 is FQNEAQ (reference sequence). CDR3 size: 13 residues. CDR3 DNA sequence: TGTGCCAGCAGCTTAGCGTTCCGGGACAGGTTTTACTTC. It yields the protein CASSLAFRDRFYF. Full variable domain (outside the CDR3, taken from reference TRBV7-9 and TRBJ2-7): DTGVSQNPRHKITKRGQNVTFRCDPISEHNRLYWYRQTLGQGPEFLTYFQNEAQLEKSRLLSDRFSAERPKGSFSTLEIQRTEQGDSAMYLCASSLAFRDRFYFGPGTRLTVT.

Only a few counts were recorded for this clonotype. V usage is TRBV7-6 and J usage is TRBJ2-7, with D tentatively TRBD1 (6 bases). CDR3 length: 15 residues. The V end was cut by 5 bases, the J end by 7 bases, with 21 bases between. Germline CDR1 is SGHVS and CDR2 is FNYEAQ. The CDR3 DNA sequence: TGTGCCAGCAGCCTTCTACAGGGCTGGGTTGATGAGCAGTACTTC. The encoded protein is CASSLLQGWVDEQYF.

Details on this clonotype: Being one base from a much bigger clone, this may be a read error. This rearrangement joins TRBV5-6 to TRBJ2-3; D unresolved. The CDR3 contains 16 residues. Germline values: CDR1 SGHDT, CDR2 YYEEEE. The CDR3 bases are TGTACCAGCAGCTTGGAAAGACCAACCCGTCCAGATACGCAGTATTTT. It is translated as CTSSLERPTRPDTQYF.

V is TRBV27 and J is TRBJ2-2; TRBD1 agrees at 7 bases. This CDR3 has 19 residues. Germline V gene sequence: CDR1 MNHEY, CDR2 SMNVEV (reference sequence). The junction had 15 bases not matched to a gene; V was cut back by 3 bases and J by 2 bases. In DNA form, the CDR3 reads TGTGCCAGCAGTTTCATAACTACAGGGGTCCTATTCAACACCGGGGAGCTGTTTTTT. This codes for CASSFITTGVLFNTGELFF.

The chain combines TRBV7-9 with TRBJ2-2; 7 bases map to TRBD1. Germline V gives CDR1 SEHNR, CDR2 FQNEAQ (reference sequence). The CDR3 contains 16 residues. With 5 bases clipped from V and 3 bases from J, the junction kept 9 bases outside the gene matches. The CDR3 protein is CASSGTGAQHTGELFF. DNA for the CDR3: TGTGCCAGCAGCGGTACAGGGGCCCAACACACCGGGGAGCTGTTTTTT.

This clonotype has only a few counts. The V and J genes are TRBV7-7 and TRBJ2-1; D tentatively reads TRBD1 or TRBD2 (5 bases each). The germline CDR1 and CDR2 sequences are SSHAT and FNYEAQ (reference sequence). Trimming removed 1 base from V and 0 bases from J, with 10 bases in between. The CDR3 extends over 16 amino acids. This chain's CDR3 is CASSLGPGSSYNEQFF. As DNA, the CDR3 is TGTGCCAGCAGCTTAGGACCAGGGAGCTCCTACAATGAGCAGTTCTTC.

This chain uses TRBV5-6 with TRBJ2-1; D remains unclear. Trimming stripped 9 bases from V and 3 bases from J, with 16 bases between. Germline CDR1 is SGHDT and CDR2 is YYEEEE. This CDR3 comprises 14 residues. This chain's CDR3 is CAMSPRLFYNEQFF. Here the CDR3 DNA reads TGTGCCATGAGCCCCCGCCTCTTCTACAATGAGCAGTTCTTC. Supplemented by reference TRBV5-6 and TRBJ2-1, the full variable domain reads DAGVTQSPTHLIKTRGQQVTLRCSPKSGHDTVSWYQQALGQGPQFIFQYYEEEERQRGNFPDRFSGHQFPNYSSELNVNALLLGDSALYLCAMSPRLFYNEQFFGPGTRLTVL.